Presented here are 15 T cell receptor beta chains from one specimen sequenced in a study of blood T cell repertoires in COVID-19. Data came from immunoSEQ multiplex PCR; TCRdb stores just in-frame clones and leaves some out. The profile shows about 330,000 clones, 87% of them singletons. The sequenced sample was peripheral blood. These receptors were taken from a man aged 25 to 45 with COVID-19, enrolled during active disease.

The chain has TRBV23-1 and TRBJ1-4; a weak D match, TRBD1 (5 bases). TRBV23-1 is identified as an open reading frame with a role that is uncertain. This CDR3 is built from 15 residues. The germline V and J ends were trimmed by 4 bases and 1 base, with 10 bases remaining between them. The CDR3 protein is CASSPGCVTNEKLFF. The CDR3 DNA is TGCGCCAGCAGTCCAGGGTGCGTAACTAATGAAAAACTGTTTTTT.

The chain uses TRBV9 and TRBJ1-5, with a tentative D call TRBD1 (5 bases). Trimming left V 5 bases short and J 5 bases short, with 14 bases between. Per the germline V gene, CDR1 is SGDLS and CDR2 is YYNGEE. There are 14 residues in the CDR3. The CDR3, as DNA: TGTGCCAGCAGTGTGGGACTAACTGATCAGCCCCAGCATTTT. Translating gives CASSVGLTDQPQHF.

This chain links TRBV7-2 with TRBJ2-5; TRBD1 is a possible D gene (5 bases). The V and J ends lost 2 bases and 4 bases respectively, with 11 bases between them. This CDR3 spans 14 amino acids. Germline V gene data show CDR1 as SGHTA and CDR2 as FQGNSA. The CDR3 DNA follows: TGTGCCAGCAGCTTAATGGCAGGGCTAGAGACCCAGTACTTC. Translating gives CASSLMAGLETQYF.

The rearrangement uses TRBV6-5 and TRBJ2-7, with unresolved D. The CDR3 has 15 residues. V was shortened by 1 base and J by 0 bases, with 10 bases between the two germline ends. CDR1 and CDR2 from the germline V gene are MNHEY and SVGAGI. The CDR3: CASSYYAGSSYEQYF. CDR3 in DNA: TGTGCCAGCAGTTACTATGCCGGTAGCTCCTACGAGCAGTACTTC.

The V call is TRBV27, the J call TRBJ2-5, with 8 bases that match TRBD1. The V segment lost 8 bases and the J segment 4 bases; nucleotides outside the gene matches: 3. Germline values: CDR1 MNHEY, CDR2 SMNVEV (reference sequence). This CDR3 comprises 12 residues. The DNA for the CDR3 is TGTGCCAGCTCCACAGGGGGAGAGACCCAGTACTTC. It yields the protein CASSTGGETQYF.

This clone appeared a few times. This chain uses TRBV28 with TRBJ2-3; 7 bases map to TRBD1. CDR1 MDHEN and CDR2 SYDVKM come from the germline V gene. The V gene end was trimmed by 4 bases and the J gene end by 1 base; junction bases not matched to a gene: 8. This CDR3 contains 16 residues. DNA of the CDR3: TGTGCCAGCAGTTGGGTGACAGGGACGGGCACAGATACGCAGTATTTT. Encoded protein: CASSWVTGTGTDTQYF.

This clone was recorded only once. The V call is TRBV3-1 (or the pseudogene TRBV3-2), the J call TRBJ2-3, with D hard to call. The CDR3 length is 16 residues. The germline V and J ends were trimmed by 0 bases and 1 base, with 11 bases remaining between them. The germline CDR1 and CDR2 sequences are LGHDT and YNNKEL (reference sequence). CDR3: CASSQDLSTGTDTQYF. The CDR3 region has the DNA TGTGCCAGCAGCCAAGATCTCTCAACAGGCACAGATACGCAGTATTTT.

This rearrangement joins TRBV16 to TRBJ2-7; 7 nucleotides align to TRBD2. The CDR3 contains 13 residues. V lost 4 bases to trimming and J lost 3 bases; unmatched junction nucleotides: 3. Germline CDR1 reads KGHSY; CDR2 reads FQNENV. The CDR3 DNA is TGTGCCAGCAGCCCCACTAGCGACTACGAGCAGTACTTC. Translation gives CASSPTSDYEQYF.

The chain employs TRBV21-1 and TRBJ1-5; the table's D call of TRBD1 was not tested on the DNA. TRBV21-1 is recorded as a pseudogene. This CDR3 comprises 16 residues. CDR3 bases: TGTGCCAGCAGCTTCCGACAGGGCCTTAGCAATCAGCCCCAGCATTTT. Its protein is CASSFRQGLSNQPQHF.

The V call is TRBV4-2, the J call TRBJ1-5, with 7 bases fitting TRBD1. Germline lookup yields CDR1 LGHNA and CDR2 YNFKEQ. V gave up 0 bases and J gave up 2 bases; unmatched junction bases: 4. This CDR3 comprises 16 residues. CDR3 nucleotides: TGTGCCAGCAGCCAAGATCCTACAGGGGGCAATCAGCCCCAGCATTTT. As protein: CASSQDPTGGNQPQHF.

The V and J genes are TRBV18 and TRBJ1-1, with TRBD1 matching over 8 bases. After removal of 6 bases from V and 3 bases from J, the junction contained 6 bases not matched to a gene. Looked up from germline, CDR1 is KGHSH and CDR2 is LQKENI. This CDR3 spans 14 amino acids. The CDR3 region is CASSYYRGDTEAFF. CDR3 nucleotide sequence: TGTGCCAGCTCCTACTACAGGGGGGACACTGAAGCTTTCTTT.

The V and J genes are TRBV27 and TRBJ2-3, with 9 bases that match TRBD1. V trimming: 2 bases; J trimming: 3 bases; junction bases outside the gene matches: 3. In germline, CDR1 is MNHEY, CDR2 SMNVEV (reference sequence). The CDR3 loop spans 15 amino acids. The chain's CDR3 is CASSLGQGRTDTQYF. Here the CDR3 DNA reads TGTGCCAGCAGTTTAGGACAGGGGAGGACAGATACGCAGTATTTT.

This clone was seen more than once but under ten times. The V and J genes are TRBV24-1 and TRBJ2-3, with D tentatively TRBD1 (7 bases). V was cut by 7 bases and J by 7 bases, with 17 bases left in between. Germline assignment: CDR1 KGHDR and CDR2 SFDVKD. There are 14 residues in the CDR3. CDR3 DNA: TGTGCCACCAGCGACCAGGGGGAGGTAAATACGCAGTATTTT. Its translation is CATSDQGEVNTQYF.

In nucleotides, the CDR3 is TGTGCCAGCACCCAGGGCGGCTACACCTTC. Encoded protein: CASTQGGYTF. The rearrangement uses TRBV21-1 and TRBJ1-2; TRBD1 is the table's D call, not checked against the DNA. TRBV21-1 is flagged as a pseudogene. The CDR3 sequence is 10 residues long.

V and J are TRBV28 and TRBJ2-7; D is possibly TRBD1 (6 bases). This CDR3 is 12 amino acids long. CDR1 is MDHEN, CDR2 SYDVKM, per germline. Trimming took off 5 bases at V and 4 bases at J, with 9 bases between the two ends. Here the CDR3 reads CASSPQGYEQYF. CDR3 bases: TGTGCCAGCAGTCCACAGGGTTACGAGCAGTACTTC.